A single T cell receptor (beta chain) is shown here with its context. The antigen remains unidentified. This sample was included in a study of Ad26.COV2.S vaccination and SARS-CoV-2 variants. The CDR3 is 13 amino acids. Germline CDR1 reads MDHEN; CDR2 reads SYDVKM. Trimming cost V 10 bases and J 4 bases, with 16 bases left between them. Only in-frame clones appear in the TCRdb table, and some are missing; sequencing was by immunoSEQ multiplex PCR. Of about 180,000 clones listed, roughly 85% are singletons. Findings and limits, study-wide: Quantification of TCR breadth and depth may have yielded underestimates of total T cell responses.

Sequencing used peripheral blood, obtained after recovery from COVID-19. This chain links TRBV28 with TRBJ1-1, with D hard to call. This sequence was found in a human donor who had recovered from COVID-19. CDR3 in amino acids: CATVTEAGTEAFF. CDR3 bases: TGTGCCACCGTAACAGAGGCGGGCACTGAAGCTTTCTTT.